The rows below give T cell receptor beta chains drawn from one sample of a study of blood T cell repertoires in COVID-19. Data came from immunoSEQ multiplex PCR; TCRdb stores just in-frame clones and leaves some out. The sample shows approximately 230,000 clones, over 70% of them seen only once. The specimen sequenced was peripheral blood. The source is an elderly man with acute or convalescent COVID-19. Both conserved end residues are part of each CDR3. The D gene is left open where the match is weak. Size values are once, few and many counts, or a class for expanded clones, and some rows have none.

J gene,D gene,clone size,V gene,CDR3 DNA,CDR3 protein
TRBJ2-1,-,-,TRBV5-4,TGTGCCAGCAGCCCGCCCAACCTAGCGTCCTACAATGAGCAGTTCTTC,CASSPPNLASYNEQFF
TRBJ2-2,-,once,TRBV6-1,TGTGCCAGCAGGGTAGCGGAAAACACCGGGGAGCTGTTTTTT,CASRVAENTGELFF
TRBJ2-7,TRBD1,-,TRBV3-1/TRBV3-2,TGTGCCAGCAGCCTTGGACAGGGGGCAACCTACGAGCAGTACTTC,CASSLGQGATYEQYF
TRBJ2-7,-,-,TRBV14,TGTGCCAGCAGCCCCTGGCCTGGGACGAAGGCGGGAAACGAGCAGTACTTC,CASSPWPGTKAGNEQYF
TRBJ2-5,-,-,TRBV6-1,TGTGCCAGCAGTGGCGGGACCGCGATAGGCCATAGGGCCCAGTACTTC,CASSGGTAIGHRAQYF
TRBJ2-7,TRBD2,few,TRBV4-1,TGCGCCAGCAGCCAAGAGGGACTAGCGGGAGAGGAGCAGTACTTC,CASSQEGLAGEEQYF
TRBJ1-6,-,few,TRBV19,TGTGCCAGTAGACCTGACACCGTCCGAAATTCACCCCTCCACTTT,CASRPDTVRNSPLHF
TRBJ1-5,-,-,TRBV27,TGTGCCAGCAGTTTCGGGTCCGGGGTAAATCAGCCCCAGCATTTT,CASSFGSGVNQPQHF
TRBJ2-2,-,-,TRBV6-5,TGTGCCAGCAGGACATCGAACACCGGGGAGCTGTTTTTT,CASRTSNTGELFF
TRBJ2-6,-,-,TRBV28,TGTGCCAGCAGTTTGCCCAGGGGCTCTGGGGCCAACGTCCTGACTTTC,CASSLPRGSGANVLTF
TRBJ2-3,TRBD2,-,TRBV10-1,TGCGCCAGCAGTAGACTAGCGGGAGGCACAGATACGCAGTATTTT,CASSRLAGGTDTQYF
TRBJ2-3,-,few,TRBV29-1,TGCAGCGTTGATAACACAGATACGCAGTATTTT,CSVDNTDTQYF
TRBJ1-1,TRBD1,few,TRBV5-6,TGTGCCAGCAGCTCCGCTACAGGGGTTACTGAAGCTTTCTTT,CASSSATGVTEAFF
TRBJ2-7,-,-,TRBV21-1,TGTGCCAGCAGCTTCCAGCTTCGGGAGGGTAGCGAGCAGTACTTC,CASSFQLREGSEQYF
TRBJ2-3,-,-,TRBV6-5,TGTGCCAGCCGGGAACCAGACACAGATACGCAGTATTTT,CASREPDTDTQYF
TRBJ1-5,TRBD1,-,TRBV10-3,TGTGCCATCAGCGGGACAGGGGGCATCAATCAGCCCCAGCATTTT,CAISGTGGINQPQHF
TRBJ1-2,TRBD1,-,TRBV5-4,TGTGCCAGCAGTTCCGGGACAGGGGCACAAGCTAACTATGGCTACACCTTC,CASSSGTGAQANYGYTF
TRBJ1-5,-,once,TRBV19,TGTGCCAGTAGTATAGTGGGGGTTTCCGGGGGGCTTTCCCAGCCCCAGCATTTT,CASSIVGVSGGLSQPQHF
TRBJ2-3,-,-,TRBV29-1,TGCAGCGGCCAGCCGAGGACAGATACGCAGTATTTT,CSGQPRTDTQYF
TRBJ2-2,TRBD2,-,TRBV7-3,TGTGCCAGCAGCTTAAGCGCATTAGGGACTAGCGGGAGTATCGGGGAGCTGTTTTTT,CASSLSALGTSGSIGELFF
TRBJ2-7,-,-,TRBV3-1/TRBV3-2,TGTGCCAGCAGCCAATACCCCCGTACTGAGCAGTACTTC,CASSQYPRTEQYF
TRBJ2-3,TRBD1,many,TRBV7-9,TGTGCCAGCAGTTACCGGGACAGGCTAAGTTCGGGGGATACGCAGTATTTT,CASSYRDRLSSGDTQYF
TRBJ2-4,-,-,TRBV27,TGTGCCAGCACCCCTTTAGCGGATTTAGCCAAAAACATTCAGTACTTC,CASTPLADLAKNIQYF
TRBJ1-1,TRBD1,-,TRBV13,TGTGCCAGCAGCCAGACAGGGAGGACTGAAGCTTTCTTT,CASSQTGRTEAFF
TRBJ2-7,TRBD2,-,TRBV7-2,TGTGCCAGCAGCCCTTGGACTAGCGGGATCTACGAGCAGTACTTC,CASSPWTSGIYEQYF
TRBJ2-5,TRBD2,-,TRBV6-1,TGTGCCAGCAGTGCGACCCGACTAGCGGGGGGCGTGGAATTCCAAGAGACCCAGTACTTC,CASSATRLAGGVEFQETQYF
TRBJ2-7,-,-,TRBV3-1/TRBV3-2,TGTGCCAGCAGCCAAGATCTAGTCGGGAACGTGCAGTACTTC,CASSQDLVGNVQYF
TRBJ1-5,-,-,TRBV5-8,TGTGCCAGCACCACCACCGGCCAGGGATTGGGCCAGCCCCAGCATTTT,CASTTTGQGLGQPQHF
TRBJ1-5,TRBD1,few,TRBV19,TGTGCCAGTAGTCGACAGGGAAGTTTGGCCCAGCATTTT,CASSRQGSLAQHF
TRBJ2-3,TRBD2,-,TRBV27,TGTGCCAGCAGTAGGCGGGGTAGCGGGAGGACGAGTTTT,CASSRRGSGRTSF
TRBJ1-1,-,-,TRBV5-1,TGCGCCAGCGGAACCGGAGAAATGAACACTGAAGCTTTCTTT,CASGTGEMNTEAFF
TRBJ2-2,-,many,TRBV2,TGTGCCAGTGCCGGTGGTCCGAACACCGGGGAGCTGTTTTTT,CASAGGPNTGELFF
TRBJ1-6,-,-,TRBV2,TGTGCCAGCAGGCAACGGAGCTCCTATAATTCACCCCTCCACTTT,CASRQRSSYNSPLHF
TRBJ1-6,-,few,TRBV4-2,TGTGCCAGCAGCCAAGATAGTTCGGGGGTTGGGTCACCCCTCCACTTT,CASSQDSSGVGSPLHF
TRBJ2-7,TRBD1,-,TRBV2,TGTGCCAGCAGTGGACAGGGGACCTACGAGCAGTACTTC,CASSGQGTYEQYF
TRBJ1-6,-,-,TRBV3-1/TRBV3-2,TGTGCCAGCAGCCAAGGTGGTGAGAATAATTCACCCCTCCACTTT,CASSQGGENNSPLHF
TRBJ2-3,TRBD1,-,TRBV5-1,TGCGCCAGCAGCTCATTCGACAGGGTGTCAGATACGCAGTATTTT,CASSSFDRVSDTQYF
TRBJ2-3,-,-,TRBV24-1,TGTGCCACCAGTGATCTCGGGACACGAAGCACAGATACGCAGTATTTT,CATSDLGTRSTDTQYF
TRBJ1-2,-,-,TRBV27,TGTGCCAGCAGCAGAACTAACTATGGCTACACCTTC,CASSRTNYGYTF
TRBJ2-5,-,-,TRBV21-1,TGTGCCAGCAGCAAGGTTGGCAGGGTAAGGGAGACCCAGTACTTC,CASSKVGRVRETQYF
TRBJ2-7,-,once,TRBV4-1,TGCGCCAGCAGCCTGCGGTCCTCCTACGAGCAGTACTTC,CASSLRSSYEQYF
TRBJ1-2,TRBD1,-,TRBV6-1,TGTGCCAGCAGTGAAGCGCTGTATGGGACAGGGCGTAATGGCTACACCTTC,CASSEALYGTGRNGYTF
TRBJ1-2,-,-,TRBV6-2/TRBV6-3,TGTGCCAGCAGTCTACAGGGCGTTAAGAGTGGCTACACCTTC,CASSLQGVKSGYTF
TRBJ2-1,-,-,TRBV6-2/TRBV6-3,TGTGCCAGCAGTTTGGGGGCCGTCTCCTACAATGAGCAGTTCTTC,CASSLGAVSYNEQFF
TRBJ2-4,TRBD2,-,TRBV4-1,TGCGCCAGCAGCCAGGGGGGGGCCAAAAACATTCAGTACTTC,CASSQGGAKNIQYF
TRBJ2-5,-,-,TRBV30,TGTGCCTGGAGTACCTCGGGAGAGACCCAGTACTTC,CAWSTSGETQYF
TRBJ1-2,TRBD1,few,TRBV14,TGTGCCAGCAGCGATGAGACAGGGATCTATGGCTACACCTTC,CASSDETGIYGYTF
TRBJ1-1,TRBD1,-,TRBV6-6,TGTGCCAGCAGAGGGGGACAGGGGGCGCGGGGTACTGAAGCTTTCTTT,CASRGGQGARGTEAFF
TRBJ2-7,TRBD2,-,TRBV6-1,TGTGCCAGCAGTGAACTTGCGGGGGACGAGCAGTACTTC,CASSELAGDEQYF
TRBJ2-4,-,-,TRBV19,TGTGCCAGTAGTGAGCTCAAAAACATTCAGTACTTC,CASSELKNIQYF
TRBJ2-3,-,-,TRBV6-2/TRBV6-3,TGTGCCAGCAGTTCAGGGGAGGGGCCTAGCACAGATACGCAGTATTTT,CASSSGEGPSTDTQYF
TRBJ1-3,-,few,TRBV4-1,TGCGCCAGCAGCCAAGCCCCCCACGGGTCTGGAAACACCATATATTTT,CASSQAPHGSGNTIYF
TRBJ2-7,TRBD1,-,TRBV12-3/TRBV12-4,TGTGCCAGCAGGAGGGACAGCTACGAGCAGTACTTC,CASRRDSYEQYF
TRBJ1-2,TRBD1,-,TRBV5-5,TGTGCCAGCACCCGGGACAGGGACAACTATGGCTACACCTTC,CASTRDRDNYGYTF
TRBJ1-5,-,-,TRBV28,TGTGCCAGCAGGACAAGACAGTATAGCAATCAGCCCCAGCATTTT,CASRTRQYSNQPQHF
TRBJ2-2,-,-,TRBV3-1/TRBV3-2,TGTGCCAGCAGCCAAAGGGGAGGTTTGGGCACCGGGGAGCTGTTTTTT,CASSQRGGLGTGELFF
TRBJ2-2,-,-,TRBV27,TGTGCCAGCAAGGTGGCGGGCGACGCCGGCACCGGGGAGCTGTTTTTT,CASKVAGDAGTGELFF